This TCR beta chain came from a study of blood T cells in healthy people across ages. This clonotype was counted once. No antigen is known for it. A sample-barcoded 5' primer and a J-beta primer mix were used in a second PCR of roughly 7 to 12 cycles. TCRdb used MiXCR to reprocess the 5' RACE reads, holding one entry per CDR3 protein. Altogether roughly 1.4 million distinct CDR3 sequences are present, 45% to 70% being singletons, with the ten largest covering 5.5% to 8%. Findings and caveats of the study: Changes seen in expanded clonotypes were possibly confounded by donor CMV status left unknown.

This CDR3 is built from 12 residues. Germline V gene lookup returns CDR1 DFQATT and CDR2 SNEGSKA (reference sequence). The source is a man aged 18 to 29 in good health. Sequenced sample: blood. The genes are TRBV20-1 and TRBJ2-5; D may be TRBD2 (6 bases). The tail of the sequence fits TRBJ2-7 better, so the J call may be wrong. The CDR3 is CSARSGSDEQYF. Here the CDR3 DNA reads TGCAGTGCTAGGTCCGGGAGTGACGAGCAGTACTTC.